Listed below are T cell receptor beta chains from one sample, sequenced in a study of Tregs in tolerant kidney transplant recipients. Using immunoSEQ multiplex PCR, the repertoire was profiled, and TCRdb retains in-frame clones only, with some absent. The sample records around 78,000 clones, about 91% being singletons. The source material was Tregs from blood, sampled before the transplant. The receptors were gathered from a human donor who received a combined kidney and bone marrow transplant. CDR3s include the opening cysteine and the closing phenylalanine or tryptophan. A D gene is named only where the DNA matches it firmly. Only part of the rows carry a size: once, few, many, or a class if the clone is expanded.

d_call j_call v_call clone_size cdr3_aa cdr3_nt
- TRBJ1-4 TRBV6-6 - CASSQDEKLFF TGTGCCAGCAGCCAAGATGAAAAACTGTTTTTT
- TRBJ2-2 TRBV27 - CASRFRLEVTGELFF TGTGCCAGCCGATTCCGGCTAGAGGTCACCGGGGAGCTGTTTTTT
- TRBJ2-7 TRBV20-1 - CSARGQREQYF TGCAGTGCTAGAGGACAGAGAGAGCAGTACTTC
TRBD1 TRBJ2-7 TRBV28 - CASSTTGTGVAEQYF TGTGCCAGCAGTACCACCGGGACAGGGGTGGCCGAGCAGTACTTC
TRBD1 TRBJ1-2 TRBV6-1 few CASSEQQGGSYGYTF TGTGCCAGCAGTGAACAACAGGGGGGGTCGTATGGCTACACCTTC
- TRBJ1-2 TRBV5-6 - CASRTYTEEGYTF TGTGCCAGCAGGACATATACAGAGGAAGGCTACACCTTC
TRBD1 TRBJ1-4 TRBV2 - CASSEQGAEKLFF TGTGCCAGCAGCGAACAGGGGGCTGAAAAACTGTTTTTT
TRBD1 TRBJ1-2 TRBV7-9 - CASSHPRGTGTTNYGYTF TGTGCCAGCAGCCATCCCCGTGGGACAGGGACTACCAACTATGGCTACACCTTC
- TRBJ2-5 TRBV18 - CASSYQMETQYF TGTGCCAGCTCGTATCAGATGGAGACCCAGTACTTC
TRBD2 TRBJ2-3 TRBV4-2 - CASSQDLTRLAGAGGTQYF TGTGCCAGCAGCCAAGATCTTACCCGACTAGCGGGAGCAGGGGGTACGCAGTATTTT
TRBD1 TRBJ2-2 TRBV6-4 once CASRPQQGAGELFF TGTGCCAGCAGACCACAACAGGGGGCCGGGGAGCTGTTTTTT
TRBD1 TRBJ1-4 TRBV6-6 - CASSPRGQGLEKLFF TGTGCCAGCAGTCCACGGGGACAGGGTCTAGAAAAACTGTTTTTT
- TRBJ2-1 TRBV28 - CASSLITSEQFF TGTGCCAGCAGTTTGATTACGTCTGAGCAGTTCTTC
TRBD1 TRBJ2-7 TRBV5-4 - CASSPGQGGPSYEQYF TGTGCCAGCAGCCCGGGACAGGGGGGTCCCTCCTACGAGCAGTACTTC
TRBD1 TRBJ1-2 TRBV19 - CASSKARRQGMKSYGYTF TGTGCCAGTAGTAAGGCCCGACGACAGGGCATGAAATCCTATGGCTACACCTTC
- TRBJ2-5 TRBV7-3 - CASSLAGTEQETQYF TGTGCCAGCAGCTTAGCGGGGACCGAACAAGAGACCCAGTACTTC
TRBD1 TRBJ1-2 TRBV19 - CASSNSGTGARGYTF TGTGCCAGTAGCAATTCCGGGACAGGGGCGCGTGGCTACACCTTC
- TRBJ2-5 TRBV28 - CASEGRGRRETQYF TGTGCCAGCGAAGGTCGTGGTAGGAGAGAGACCCAGTACTTC